This paragraph covers one TCR beta chain sequence. This receptor's antigen is unknown. The record has no base qualities; no much larger clone is one base away. These data belong to a study of regulatory T cells in long-lasting Graves disease (dated by TCRdb to the early 2020s). In terms of the full investigation: Newly diagnosed Graves' disease patients had taken antithyroid drugs for less than 3 months. Peripheral blood TCR sequencing and RNA sequencing compared persistent Graves' disease patients with newly diagnosed Graves' disease patients. The study was registered as a clinical trial and conducted in China. TCR sequencing covered about 13 persistent and some 20 newly diagnosed Graves' disease patients, about 35 samples in total.

Libraries came from multiplex PCR. Sequencing took place on an Illumina HiSeq 4000. iRepertoire HTBI primers and Arm-PCR amplification of CDR3 regions were used to construct TCR beta libraries. Before sequencing, the PCR products underwent gel purification. Turning to the authors' computational methods: A total of roughly 67 TRBV and 14 TRBJ segments were identified across samples and were used for gene usage analysis of CDR3 amino acid clonotypes. COPE and FqMerger were used to merge the filtered high-quality paired reads into contigs. BLAST was used to align contigs to the IMGT TRBV, TRBD and TRBJ reference genes, and CDR3 was defined following IMGT. Any clonotype with a frequency above 0.1% was counted as a highly expanded clone. Shannon entropy served as the measure of repertoire diversity, while the Gini coefficient captured V-J evenness. A clonotype was considered public if more than one individual shared it. The raw public data were reprocessed by TCRdb itself: fastp quality trimming at Q25, MiXCR clonotype calling, in-frame beta chains only. Rows are unified per CDR3 protein, each entry keeping the most common DNA and genes. For this entry, the V and J calls and clone size follow TCRdb and not the study's own pipeline. Counted in this sample were hundreds of thousands of distinct CDR3 sequences; 18% of them appeared once. The ten largest clones represent roughly 35% of the sample.

The CDR3 numbers 14 residues from cysteine through phenylalanine. Only CDR3 DNA is held: 42 bases, read in frame from base 1. V was cut back by 5 bases and J by 11 bases, leaving a gap of 21 bases between them. CDR1 is given as GTSNPN and CDR2 as SVGIG, both from the germline V gene (reference sequence). Results the study describes overall, beyond this receptor: Sequencing and analysis were restricted to the TCR beta chain. Lower TCR Shannon entropy and fewer highly expanded clones were observed in persistent Graves' disease patients than in newly diagnosed patients, which suggested clonal expansion. A larger number of public clonotypes was shared among persistent patients (fewer than 3,000) than among newly diagnosed patients (around 890). Preferential use of TRBV28, TRBJ1-2 and TRBJ2-5 was observed in persistent disease, whereas TRBV20-1 and TRBJ2-1 were favored in newly diagnosed disease. The study examined only peripheral blood because the primary lesion, thyroid tissue, could not be accessed. As a limitation, the authors acknowledged that the small sample size may reduce accuracy.

The intended sense of this specimen's time point label: newly diagnosed GD, antithyroid drugs for less than 3 months. For both TCR sequencing and RNA sequencing, RNA was extracted from PBMCs in TRIzol. The diagnosis of Graves' disease followed American Thyroid Association guidelines. Recruitment of patients was carried out at an endocrinology department in Xi'an, China. From each patient, 8 to 10 milliliters of peripheral blood was collected into an EDTA anticoagulant tube. Ficoll Paque Plus density gradient separation was used to isolate PBMCs, and no additional T cell sorting was done. An Agilent 2100 Bioanalyzer and agarose gel were used to assess RNA quality, and a NanoDrop 2000 was used to measure RNA concentration.

The TCR sequence derives from a female donor with Graves disease. Sample: peripheral blood mononuclear cells (PBMCs), taken at new diagnosis, from a patient treated with antithyroid drugs. The V and J genes are TRBV30 and TRBJ1-4; TRBD1 is possibly the D segment (5 matching bases). This receptor has the CDR3 CAWDLGTSFEKLFF. In nucleotides, the sequence is TGTGCCTGGGACCTCGGGACGTCCTTCGAGAAACTGTTTTTT.